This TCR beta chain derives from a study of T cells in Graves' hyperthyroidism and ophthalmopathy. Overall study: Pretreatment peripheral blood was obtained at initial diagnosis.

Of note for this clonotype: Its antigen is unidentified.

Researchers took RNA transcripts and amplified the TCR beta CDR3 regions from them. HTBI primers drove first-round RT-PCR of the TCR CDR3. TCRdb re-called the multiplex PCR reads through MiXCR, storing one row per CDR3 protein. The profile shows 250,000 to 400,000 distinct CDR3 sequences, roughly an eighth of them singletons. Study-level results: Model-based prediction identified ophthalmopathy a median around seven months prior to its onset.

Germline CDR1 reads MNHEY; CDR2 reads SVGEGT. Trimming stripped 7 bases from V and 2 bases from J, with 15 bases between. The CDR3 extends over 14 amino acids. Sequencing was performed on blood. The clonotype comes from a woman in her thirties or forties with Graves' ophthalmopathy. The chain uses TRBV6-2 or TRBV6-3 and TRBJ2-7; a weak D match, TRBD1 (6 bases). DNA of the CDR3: TGTGCCAGCAACCTGGGGACAAGAGCCTACGAGCAGTACTTC. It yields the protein CASNLGTRAYEQYF.